This TCR beta chain was documented in a study of T cells after posttransplantation cyclophosphamide. Study results and limitations: Donor-recipient repertoire similarity was low at 1-2 months, rising over year one. TRB clonality was highly associated with recipient CMV seropositivity and reactivation.

The table came from immunoSEQ multiplex PCR; TCRdb's copy has only in-frame clones and leaves some out. The sample carries about 9,600 clones, more than 75% recorded once. Controls had myeloablative marrow grafts with methotrexate and calcineurin inhibitor, sampled at 1 year. Turning to this clone: Its antigen remains unidentified.

CDR3 length: 18 residues. Unmatched junction bases numbered 12, after V lost 1 base and J lost 1 base. Looked up from germline, CDR1 is MNHEY and CDR2 is SMNVEV (reference sequence). The chain links TRBV27 to TRBJ1-2; 7 bases fit TRBD1. Sample: PBMCs, taken after an allogeneic stem cell transplant with a calcineurin inhibitor and methotrexate. This receptor was obtained from a male patient between 25 and 39 years old who received an allogeneic stem cell transplant from an unrelated donor, was CMV-positive, and had no GVHD. Among the T cells, some may be from the graft donor. Here the CDR3 reads CASSLFRGEGPSNYGYTF. The CDR3 DNA is TGTGCCAGCAGTTTATTCAGGGGGGAAGGACCGAGTAACTATGGCTACACCTTC.